The next 26 T cell receptor beta chains were all read from a single sample in a study of beta chain features in type 1 diabetes. The sequenced template was cDNA made from the entire isolated RNA. Sequenced by immunoSEQ multiplex PCR; TCRdb stores in-frame clones only, minus some. This table holds about 340,000 clones, roughly 14% found once. Whole-study findings and limits: Patients with Type 1 diabetes showed moderately but significantly shorter TCRB CDR3s in all four CD4+ subsets.

No antigen has been identified for these receptors. The sample was naive CD4+ T cells from blood. Receptor source: a woman younger than 30 with type 1 diabetes.

A few counts support this clone. Within the sample, other DNA sequences also encode this same CDR3. Written as DNA, the CDR3 is TGTGCCAGCTCACTTGGACAGGCGGGGAACACTGAAGCTTTCTTT. Protein sequence: CASSLGQAGNTEAFF. J is TRBJ1-1 and V is TRBV18; 7 nucleotides agree with TRBD1. The V gene end was trimmed by 4 bases and the J gene end by 1 base; junction bases not matched to a gene: 6. Germline assignment: CDR1 KGHSH and CDR2 LQKENI. CDR3 length: 15 amino acids.

The chain employs TRBV28 and TRBJ1-1; D remains unclear. The V gene lost 4 bases and the J gene lost 1 base, with 13 bases spanning the gap. Germline V gene sequence: CDR1 MDHEN, CDR2 SYDVKM. CDR3 length equals 15 residues. Here the CDR3 DNA reads TGTGCCAGCAGTTCCCCGGTCCTTTGGAACACTGAAGCTTTCTTT. Translating it yields CASSSPVLWNTEAFF. The full variable domain, in which reference TRBV28 and TRBJ1-1 provide the parts outside the CDR3, is DVKVTQSSRYLVKRTGEKVFLECVQDMDHENMFWYRQDPGLGLRLIYFSYDVKMKEKGDIPEGYSVSREKKERFSLILESASTNQTSMYLCASSSPVLWNTEAFFGQGTRLTVV.

In its sample, this clone was seen a few times. The V and J genes are TRBV15 and TRBJ2-5, with TRBD1 matching 7 bases. Germline CDR1 reads LNHNV; CDR2 reads YYDKDF (reference sequence). This CDR3 spans 15 amino acids. Trimming removed 0 bases from V and 4 bases from J; junction bases left unmatched: 5. The CDR3 nucleotides are TGTGCCACCAGCAGAGATCTTCGACAGGGAGAGACCCAGTACTTC. This codes for CATSRDLRQGETQYF.

This clone was observed a few times. The chain has TRBV6-5 and TRBJ2-3; 10 bases agree with TRBD2. The V gene's germline CDR1 is MNHEY and CDR2 SVGAGI. V gave up 0 bases and J gave up 9 bases; unmatched junction bases: 6. CDR3 length: 15 amino acids. The CDR3 loop is CASSYSGLAGVTQYF. CDR3 DNA sequence: TGTGCCAGCAGTTACTCGGGGCTAGCGGGAGTGACGCAGTATTTT.

The chain carries TRBV19 and TRBJ2-5; tentative D call: TRBD2 (6 bases). Trimming took 5 bases from V and 4 from J, leaving 14 bases between them. CDR3 length: 14 amino acids. CDR1 and CDR2 (germline): LNHDA, SQIVND (reference sequence). CDR3 sequence (DNA): TGTGCCAGTAGTGGGGGGACTCGGCGAGAGACCCAGTACTTC. Protein sequence: CASSGGTRRETQYF.

This clone was detected a few times. The rearrangement links TRBV7-3 to TRBJ2-3; 9 nucleotides match TRBD1. This CDR3 comprises 15 residues. Per germline, CDR1 SGHTA and CDR2 FQGTGA. J was trimmed by 4 bases and V by 2 bases; bases with no gene match: 4. CDR3 in amino acids: CASSLFGQGSDTQYF. The CDR3 DNA reads as TGTGCCAGCAGCTTATTCGGACAGGGGTCAGATACGCAGTATTTT. Looking up the rest from reference TRBV7-3 and TRBJ2-3 gives the full variable domain: GAGVSQTPSNKVTEKGKYVELRCDPISGHTALYWYRQSLGQGPEFLIYFQGTGAADDSGLPNDRFFAVRPEGSVSTLKIQRTERGDSAVYLCASSLFGQGSDTQYFGPGTRLTVL.

This clone has more than one count but fewer than ten. The chain combines TRBV19 with TRBJ2-5, with 7 bases aligning to TRBD2. The CDR3 contains 13 residues. V was clipped by 3 bases and J by 5 bases; unmatched bases: 3. Per the germline V gene, CDR1 is LNHDA and CDR2 is SQIVND (reference sequence). For the CDR3, the DNA is TGTGCCAGTAGTATGCGGGGGACGGAGACCCAGTACTTC. Its protein product is CASSMRGTETQYF.

The V gene is TRBV7-6, the J gene TRBJ2-6; 7 bases map to TRBD2. This CDR3 region has 15 residues. V shed 6 bases, J shed 1 base, and the junction held 3 bases outside the gene matches. The germline gives CDR1 SGHVS, CDR2 FNYEAQ. The CDR3 protein is CASRSRESGANVLTF. The CDR3, as DNA: TGTGCCAGCAGATCGCGGGAGTCTGGGGCCAACGTCCTGACTTTC.

This clone was detected only a few times. V usage is TRBV29-1 and J usage is TRBJ1-1; no reliable D call. V was trimmed by 4 bases and J by 5 bases, leaving 14 bases between them. The CDR3 runs to 13 residues. CDR1 and CDR2 from the germline V gene are SQVTM and ANQGSEA. The CDR3 bases are TGCAGCGTTGGCGGCCCGGTGCGAACTGAAGCTTTCTTT. It yields the protein CSVGGPVRTEAFF.

V gene TRBV5-1 combines with J gene TRBJ2-4, with a weak D call TRBD2 (6 bases). Per the germline V gene, CDR1 is SGHRS and CDR2 is YFSETQ. The CDR3 spans 18 residues. V lost 2 bases to trimming and J lost 6 bases, with 24 bases between them. Here the CDR3 reads CASSFGPLRGGTGNIQYF. DNA for the CDR3: TGCGCCAGCAGCTTTGGCCCCCTGCGAGGAGGGACGGGAAACATTCAGTACTTC.

In this sample, this clone turned up a few times. V gene TRBV5-4 combines with J gene TRBJ2-3, with TRBD2 identical over 11 bases. CDR1 is SGHNT and CDR2 is YYREEE in the germline V gene (reference sequence). The CDR3 length is 17 residues. Trimming removed 0 bases from V and 3 bases from J; junction bases left unmatched: 6. CDR3 protein: CASSLGGTSGFTDTQYF. The DNA for the CDR3 is TGTGCCAGCAGCTTGGGCGGGACTAGCGGCTTTACAGATACGCAGTATTTT.

The chain combines TRBV19 with TRBJ2-3; D is perhaps TRBD2 (6 bases). Germline CDR1 reads LNHDA; CDR2 reads SQIVND (reference sequence). Trimming removed 7 bases at V and 9 bases at J, with 17 bases between. The CDR3 totals 13 residues. CDR3 DNA sequence: TGTGCCAGTACCGGAAGGATCGCGGGGACGCAGTATTTT. Amino acid sequence: CASTGRIAGTQYF.

This clone showed up just a few times. The chain couples TRBV12-5 to TRBJ2-5, with D possibly matching TRBD2 (5 bases). V was cut by 2 bases and J by 3 bases, with 10 bases left in between. The CDR3 length is 14 residues. CDR1 and CDR2 (germline): LGHNT, FRNRAP. CDR3 residues: CASGLLRTEETQYF. CDR3 DNA: TGTGCTAGTGGTTTGTTGCGGACTGAAGAGACCCAGTACTTC.

The chain employs TRBV29-1 and TRBJ1-2; D may be TRBD1 (5 bases). Trimming removed 5 bases from V and 7 bases from J, with 20 bases in between. Germline CDR1 SQVTM, CDR2 ANQGSEA. The CDR3 covers 14 residues. The CDR3 loop reads CSVNYRSPVGGYTF. The CDR3 nucleotides are TGCAGCGTTAACTACAGGTCGCCCGTGGGTGGCTACACCTTC.

This chain links TRBV28 with TRBJ1-4; D call uncertain. The CDR3 runs to 13 residues. In germline, CDR1 is MDHEN, CDR2 SYDVKM. Trimming took off 10 bases at V and 8 bases at J, with 17 bases between the two ends. The CDR3 DNA sequence: TGTGCCACCCGAGGGAGGATCCGGGAAAAACTGTTTTTT. Residues: CATRGRIREKLFF.

The rearrangement joins TRBV20-1 to TRBJ2-1; D possibly corresponds to TRBD2 (6 bases). The CDR3 spans 11 residues. With 1 base removed from V and 10 bases from J, the gap between germline ends came to 8 bases. Germline V gene lookup returns CDR1 DFQATT and CDR2 SNEGSKA (reference sequence). The DNA of the CDR3 is TGCAGTGCTAGAGGGGCGGGGGAGCAGTTCTTC. Translating it yields CSARGAGEQFF.

There are a few counts of this clone. V gene TRBV5-4 combines with J gene TRBJ2-1; perhaps TRBD2 as D (5 bases). CDR1 is SGHNT, CDR2 YYREEE, per germline (reference sequence). CDR3 length equals 15 residues. V dropped 5 bases and J dropped 0 bases, with 12 bases sitting between them. Written as DNA, the CDR3 is TGTGCCAGCAGGTTAGAGCGGATCTCCTACAATGAGCAGTTCTTC. Protein: CASRLERISYNEQFF.

This chain joins TRBV27 and TRBJ2-1; weak D call: TRBD2 (6 bases). Trimming removed 6 bases from V and 9 bases from J, with 15 bases in between. The CDR3 loop spans 13 amino acids. From germline, CDR1 is MNHEY and CDR2 SMNVEV (reference sequence). Here the CDR3 reads CASRGGDFPEQFF. CDR3 nucleotides: TGTGCCAGCAGAGGAGGGGACTTCCCTGAGCAGTTCTTC.

This clone showed up just a few times. V usage is TRBV7-2 and J usage is TRBJ2-7, with 9 bases aligning to TRBD2. The germline V gene encodes CDR1 SGHTA and CDR2 FQGNSA. The CDR3 runs 14 residues. Trimming took 5 bases from V and 4 from J; bases not matched to a gene: 6. This CDR3 is CASSPGLAGYEQYV. The CDR3 region has the DNA TGTGCCAGCAGCCCGGGACTAGCAGGGTACGAGCAGTACGTC.

The rearrangement joins TRBV29-1 to TRBJ2-7; possible D gene TRBD1, 5 bases. CDR3 length: 13 residues. Germline V gene lookup returns CDR1 SQVTM and CDR2 ANQGSEA. V dropped 6 bases and J dropped 7 bases, with 19 bases sitting between them. The CDR3 here is CSVAFSGAREQYV. The CDR3 nucleotides read TGCAGCGTGGCCTTTTCTGGGGCGCGGGAGCAGTACGTC.

This chain joins TRBV7-2 and TRBJ2-1, with TRBD1 as a possible D gene (5 bases). Germline CDR1 and CDR2: SGHTA and FQGNSA. The CDR3 is made up of 12 amino acids. Trimming took off 5 bases at V and 6 bases at J, with 8 bases between the two ends. CDR3 protein: CASSVTGNEQFF. The CDR3 DNA reads TGTGCCAGCAGCGTTACAGGCAATGAGCAGTTCTTC.

The chain employs TRBV25-1 and TRBJ1-1; D might be TRBD1 (6 bases). Trimming pared 1 base from V and 3 bases from J, leaving 15 bases between. Germline V lookup: CDR1 MGHDK, CDR2 SYGVNS. This CDR3 spans 16 amino acids. The CDR3 sequence: CASSESGTGKDTEAFF. In nucleotides, the CDR3 is TGTGCCAGCAGTGAATCTGGCACAGGGAAGGACACTGAAGCTTTCTTT.

This clone appeared a few times. The rearrangement uses TRBV2 and TRBJ1-2; 10 bases are shared with TRBD1. Germline CDR1 is SNHLY and CDR2 is FYNNEI. This CDR3 has 12 residues. V was clipped by 8 bases and J by 6 bases; unmatched bases: 3. CDR3 bases: TGTGCCAGCTGGGGACAGGGGAATGGCTACACCTTC. Translation: CASWGQGNGYTF.

The CDR3 nucleotides are TGTGCCAGCAGCTTTAGGACTAGCCCATACGAGCAGTACTTC. Protein product: CASSFRTSPYEQYF. The chain joins TRBV7-9 to TRBJ2-7; TRBD2 matches at 8 bases. With 3 bases clipped from V and 4 bases from J, the junction kept 5 bases outside the gene matches. This CDR3 has 14 amino acids. Germline V gene lookup returns CDR1 SEHNR and CDR2 FQNEAQ (reference sequence).

This clone was picked up a small number of times. The chain uses TRBV27 and TRBJ1-2; 7 nucleotides line up with TRBD1. The germline gives CDR1 MNHEY, CDR2 SMNVEV (reference sequence). This CDR3 has 13 residues. The V segment lost 4 bases and the J segment 2 bases; nucleotides outside the gene matches: 1. CDR3 in amino acids: CASSSQGNYGYTF. CDR3 nucleotides: TGTGCCAGCAGTTCACAGGGGAACTATGGCTACACCTTC.

In this sample, this clone turned up a few times. V is TRBV6-5 and J is TRBJ1-2, with D maybe TRBD1 (6 bases). The CDR3 sequence is 14 residues long. Germline CDR1 MNHEY, CDR2 SVGAGI. V dropped 2 bases and J dropped 4 bases, with 11 bases sitting between them. This CDR3 reads CASSYQDSFYGYTF. In DNA, the CDR3 is TGTGCCAGCAGTTACCAGGACAGCTTCTATGGCTACACCTTC.